This TCR beta chain was observed in a study of beta chain features in type 1 diabetes. Reverse transcribing all isolated RNA meant expressed TCRB transcripts were sequenced. Clones were read by immunoSEQ multiplex PCR, and TCRdb kept only the in-frame ones, dropping some. The table lists around 280,000 clones, roughly 15% of them singletons, with 0.015% in the top ten. Worth noting for this clone: Its antigen remains unknown.

Regarding the study as a whole: The question left open here concerned HLA type influencing TCRB rearrangement. Within each of all four CD4+ subsets, Type 1 diabetes patients had TCRB CDR3s that were moderately but significantly shorter. Naive, central memory and Treg TCRB repertoires seemed to resemble each other more closely in patients than they did in healthy donors. Sequencing the cDNA could make cells with high TCR expression show up more than they should.

The V gene's germline CDR1 is MDHEN and CDR2 SYDVKM. Trimming at V came to 7 bases and at J to 12 bases, leaving 15 bases not matched to a gene. The CDR3 loop spans 14 amino acids. Heparinised blood was drawn once per donor, averaging approximately 0.12 L. V gene TRBV28 combines with J gene TRBJ2-1, with 7 nucleotides matching TRBD2. The source is a man in his late teens or twenties with type 1 diabetes. The sequenced material came from naive CD4+ T cells from blood. CDR3: CASISVRDYGRQFF. CDR3 coding DNA: TGTGCCAGCATCTCCGTCCGGGACTATGGGCGGCAGTTCTTC.